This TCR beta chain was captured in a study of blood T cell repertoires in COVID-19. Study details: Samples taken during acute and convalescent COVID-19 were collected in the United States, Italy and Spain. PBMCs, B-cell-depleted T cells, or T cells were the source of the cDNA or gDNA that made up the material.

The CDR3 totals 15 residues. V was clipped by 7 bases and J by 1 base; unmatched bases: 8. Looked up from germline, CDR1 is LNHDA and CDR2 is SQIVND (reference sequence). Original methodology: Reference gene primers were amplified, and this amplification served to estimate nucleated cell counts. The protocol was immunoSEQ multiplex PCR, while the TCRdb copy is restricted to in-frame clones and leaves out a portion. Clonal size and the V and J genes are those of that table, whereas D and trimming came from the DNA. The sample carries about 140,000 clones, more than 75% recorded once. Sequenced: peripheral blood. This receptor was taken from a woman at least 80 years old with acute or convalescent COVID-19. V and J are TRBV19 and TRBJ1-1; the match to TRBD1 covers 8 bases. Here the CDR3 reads CASIETGTGNTEAFF. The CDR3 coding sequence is TGTGCCAGTATAGAGACTGGGACAGGGAACACTGAAGCTTTCTTT. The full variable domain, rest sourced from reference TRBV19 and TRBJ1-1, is DGGITQSPKYLFRKEGQNVTLSCEQNLNHDAMYWYRQDPGQGLRLIYYSQIVNDFQKGDIAEGYSVSREKKESFPLTVTSAQKNPTAFYLCASIETGTGNTEAFFGQGTRLTVV.